These T cell receptor beta chains were read from a single sample in a study of OX40 agonist ivuxolimab in advanced cancers. The data were produced by immunoSEQ multiplex PCR, yet TCRdb's version contains in-frame clones alone and is incomplete. The sample includes 80,000 or so clones, approximately 92% of them seen just once. The sequenced sample was CD4+ or CD8+ T cells sorted from blood, obtained in a trial of the OX40 agonist ivuxolimab. These receptors were obtained from an adult with an advanced solid tumor such as melanoma, head and neck, liver or kidney cancer. Both conserved end residues are part of each CDR3. Fields, in order: V gene, clone size, J gene, D gene, CDR3 DNA, CDR3 protein. The D gene is left open where the match is weak. Clone size appears in some rows only: once, few, many, or a class for an expanded clone.

>TRBV11-3|NA|TRBJ2-3|TRBD2
TGTGCCAGCAGCGGTCTAGCGGGGAGCACAGATACGCAGTATTTT
CASSGLAGSTDTQYF
>TRBV5-1|few|TRBJ2-5|NA
TGCGCCAGCAGCCAGCAAGAGACCCAGTACTTC
CASSQQETQYF
>TRBV2|NA|TRBJ1-1|NA
TGTGCCAGCAGTGTATTTACTGAAGCTTTCTTT
CASSVFTEAFF
>TRBV9|NA|TRBJ2-2|TRBD2
TGTGCCAGCAGCGTGACTAGCGGGAACACCGGGGAGCTGTTTTTT
CASSVTSGNTGELFF
>TRBV10-2|NA|TRBJ2-3|NA
TGCGCCACCGCCTATAGCCCGGATACGCAGTATTTT
CATAYSPDTQYF
>TRBV27|NA|TRBJ2-5|TRBD1
TGTGCCAGCAATCCTCAGGGGGCCGGCCAAGAGACCCAGTACTTC
CASNPQGAGQETQYF
>TRBV5-1|NA|TRBJ1-3|TRBD1
TGCGCCAGCAGCTTTCGGACAGGGGATAGCAACACCATATATTTT
CASSFRTGDSNTIYF
>TRBV15|NA|TRBJ2-7|TRBD2
TGTGCCACCAGCAGCGATGGACTAGCGGCCTACGAGCAGTACTTC
CATSSDGLAAYEQYF
>TRBV2|NA|TRBJ2-7|TRBD2
TGTGCCAGCAGTGAGCTTGCGGGAGGGGGTTTTGGCGAGCAGTACTTC
CASSELAGGGFGEQYF
>TRBV7-9|NA|TRBJ1-1|NA
TGTGCCAGCAGCTTATCCGGACGGAGGGTGGCCACTGAAGCTTTCTTT
CASSLSGRRVATEAFF
>TRBV29-1|NA|TRBJ1-1|NA
TGCAGCGTTCTCGCTATGAACACTGAAGCTTTCTTT
CSVLAMNTEAFF
>TRBV7-3|NA|TRBJ2-1|NA
TGTGCCAGCAGCCCACGAGCTAGGAATGAGCAGTTCTTC
CASSPRARNEQFF
>TRBV14|NA|TRBJ1-1|TRBD1
TGTGCCAGCAGCCTTCGGACAGGGGGTAGAGGTGAAGCTTTCTTT
CASSLRTGGRGEAFF
>TRBV7-6|once|TRBJ2-2|TRBD2
TGTGCCAGCAGCCCAAGCGGGGCGAACACCGGGGAGCTGTTTTTT
CASSPSGANTGELFF
>TRBV7-6|NA|TRBJ2-3|TRBD1
TGTGCCAGCAGCCCCCTCGCCCAGACAGGGGCTAGCACAGATACGCAGTATTTT
CASSPLAQTGASTDTQYF
>TRBV5-6|NA|TRBJ1-2|NA
TGTGCCAGCAGCTTGGACAAGAACTATGGCTACACCTTC
CASSLDKNYGYTF
>TRBV18|NA|TRBJ1-1|NA
TGTGCCAGCTCACCAGTTGGTCGGGACACTGAAGCTTTCTTT
CASSPVGRDTEAFF
>TRBV6-1|once|TRBJ1-2|TRBD1
TGTGCCAGCAGTTTCAGGGGGAACCCCCGAGGCTACACCTTC
CASSFRGNPRGYTF
>TRBV4-1|NA|TRBJ1-1|TRBD1
TGCGCCAGCAGCGCCCGGGACAGGGTTAACACTGAAGCTTTCTTT
CASSARDRVNTEAFF
>TRBV9|NA|TRBJ1-4|TRBD1
TGTGCCAGCACCCCGGGACAGCTTAATGAAAAACTGTTTTTT
CASTPGQLNEKLFF
>TRBV13|NA|TRBJ1-4|NA
TGTGCCAGCAGCCGATTAGAGCGGGCATCTAATGAAAAACTGTTTTTT
CASSRLERASNEKLFF
>TRBV5-1|NA|TRBJ2-5|TRBD2
TGCGCCAGCAGCTCTGGGGCGGGGGGGGCCTACGAGACCCAGTACTTC
CASSSGAGGAYETQYF
>TRBV18|few|TRBJ1-5|TRBD1
TGTGCCAGCTCACCCGGGACAGGGCAGCATTTT
CASSPGTGQHF
>TRBV2|NA|TRBJ2-7|NA
TGTGCCGGAAAACAGGGAAACTCCTACGAGCAGTACTTC
CAGKQGNSYEQYF
>TRBV5-1|NA|TRBJ2-2|NA
TGCGCCAGCAGCTCCGACTTAAACACCGGGGAGCTGTTTTTT
CASSSDLNTGELFF
>TRBV7-9|NA|TRBJ2-5|NA
TGTGCCAGCAGCTTACGGCGGGAGACCCAGTACTTC
CASSLRRETQYF
>TRBV5-1|NA|TRBJ2-6|TRBD1
TGCGCCAGCAGTTCCGGGACAGGGGTGTCCTCTGGGGCCAACGTCCTGACTTTC
CASSSGTGVSSGANVLTF
>TRBV2|NA|TRBJ1-4|NA
TGTGCCAGCACATGGACAGCAACTAATGAAAAACTGTTTTTT
CASTWTATNEKLFF
>TRBV29-1|NA|TRBJ2-7|TRBD1
TGCAGCGTTGTTCTGACAGGGTCCCACGAGCAGTACTTC
CSVVLTGSHEQYF
>TRBV5-1|NA|TRBJ1-1|NA
TGCGCCAGCAGCTTGGGCGGTATGTACACTGAAGCTTTCTTT
CASSLGGMYTEAFF
>TRBV30|NA|TRBJ1-1|TRBD1
TGTGCCTGGAGTGGCGACAGGGAGGACACTGAAGCTTTCTTT
CAWSGDREDTEAFF
>TRBV5-1|NA|TRBJ1-2|TRBD1
TGCGCCAGCAGCCTTGACCCGGGACAGGGGGCTCATGGCTACACCTTC
CASSLDPGQGAHGYTF
>TRBV6-1|NA|TRBJ1-2|NA
TGTGCCAGCAGTCTCGACGGATATGGCTACACCTTC
CASSLDGYGYTF
>TRBV10-3|NA|TRBJ2-1|TRBD1
TGTGCCATCAGTGGGCCGGGACAGAGGAATGAGCAGTTCTTC
CAISGPGQRNEQFF
>TRBV7-2|NA|TRBJ2-7|TRBD2
TGTGCCAGCAGCTCTCCGGGACTAGCGACCTACGAGCAGTACTTC
CASSSPGLATYEQYF